This T cell receptor beta chain was identified in a study of blood T cell repertoires in COVID-19. The participants were between roughly 18 and 89 years old and came from 24 US areas. The study assigned cohorts using participant-reported clinical history. Symptom resolution, clearance, or two negative PCRs marked the recovered donors of Cohort 3. Germline V gene sequence: CDR1 SEHNR, CDR2 FQNEAQ (reference sequence). The CDR3 is made up of 17 amino acids. Trimming cost V 3 bases and J 0 bases, with 14 bases left between them. In the study's own analysis: The assay estimated nucleated cells by amplifying reference gene primers. This table comes from immunoSEQ multiplex PCR, and its TCRdb copy is limited to in-frame clones, with some not included. V, J and clone size derive from that table, while D and trimming were established from the DNA sequence. The repertoire includes about 310,000 clones, under 90% of them detected once, and roughly 10% sits in the top ten.

The chain employs TRBV7-9 and TRBJ2-2, with D uncertain. The sequence came from a young woman who had recovered from COVID-19. Sequenced input: PBMCs or T cells enriched from blood (not recorded which). The CDR3 coding sequence is TGTGCCAGCAGCTTTACGCGGCAGACCCCGAACACCGGGGAGCTGTTTTTT. Protein product: CASSFTRQTPNTGELFF.